The 27 T cell receptor beta chains listed next were all sequenced from one sample in a study of Ad26.COV2.S vaccination and SARS-CoV-2 variants. Measured with immunoSEQ multiplex PCR; TCRdb has only the in-frame clones, and not every one. The sample yields nearly 400,000 clones, around nine tenths seen once. Noted treatment: 15 to 20 received Ad26.COV2.S at low or high dose, single or two shots; 5 received placebo; per-sample allocation not given. The study sampled participants on day 63 after the first vaccine or placebo injection. The specimen comprised peripheral blood, sampled in a trial of Ad26.COV2.S vaccine versus placebo. The receptors here all came from a person between 18 and 60 years old who received the Ad26.COV2.S COVID-19 vaccine or a placebo.

This clone was observed once. A read error may account for a junction end that differs from germline. The genes are TRBV7-7 and TRBJ2-3, with 14 bases matching TRBD2. This CDR3 comprises 17 residues. CDR1 SSHAT and CDR2 FNYEAQ come from the germline V gene (reference sequence). CDR3 DNA sequence: TGTGCTAGCAGCTCGGGGACTAGCGGGAGTAAGACAGATACGCAGTATTTT. It encodes CASSSGTSGSKTDTQYF.

The chain carries TRBV11-2 and TRBJ2-1; 7 nucleotides line up with TRBD1. V was clipped by 5 bases and J by 0 bases; unmatched bases: 10. Germline-derived CDR1 and CDR2 are SGHAT and FQNNGV. The CDR3 consists of 17 residues. CDR3 coding DNA: TGTGCCAGCAGCACGCGGCCCCCAGGGGGCTCCTACAATGAGCAGTTCTTC. Translating it yields CASSTRPPGGSYNEQFF.

The J gene is TRBJ2-1, the V gene TRBV3-1 (or the pseudogene TRBV3-2), with TRBD2 identical over 12 bases. This CDR3 is 15 amino acids long. J gave up 7 bases and V 4 bases, and 5 bases lay outside the gene matches. Germline assignment: CDR1 LGHDT and CDR2 YNNKEL (reference sequence). CDR3 coding DNA: TGTGCCAGCAGCCGGACTAGCGGGACGGGTAATGAGCAGTTCTTC. It encodes CASSRTSGTGNEQFF.

The V and J genes are TRBV28 and TRBJ2-7; possible D gene TRBD1, 6 bases. Trimming stripped 7 bases from V and 0 bases from J, with 13 bases between. Per the germline V gene, CDR1 is MDHEN and CDR2 is SYDVKM. The CDR3 is 14 residues long. This chain's CDR3 is CASTPGTFSYEQYF. The DNA of the CDR3 is TGTGCCAGCACCCCCGGGACATTCTCCTACGAGCAGTACTTC.

The V and J genes are TRBV19 and TRBJ1-1; 7 bases are shared with TRBD1. Germline V gene data show CDR1 as LNHDA and CDR2 as SQIVND (reference sequence). This CDR3 spans 13 amino acids. Losses at the gene ends were 4 bases for V and 4 bases for J; bases not matched to a gene: 3. CDR3 sequence reads: CASSTAGGTEAFF. DNA of the CDR3: TGTGCCAGTAGTACAGCAGGGGGCACTGAAGCTTTCTTT.

The V gene is TRBV5-1, the J gene TRBJ2-7; 9 bases match TRBD1. Germline CDR1 reads SGHRS; CDR2 reads YFSETQ. V lost 4 bases and J lost 2; bases outside the gene matches: 10. This CDR3 spans 16 amino acids. The CDR3 is CASSPLGTGPTYEQYF. In nucleotides, the CDR3 is TGCGCCAGCAGCCCGCTCGGGACAGGGCCTACCTACGAGCAGTACTTC. The full variable domain, completed using reference TRBV5-1 and TRBJ2-7, is KAGVTQTPRYLIKTRGQQVTLSCSPISGHRSVSWYQQTPGQGLQFLFEYFSETQRNKGNFPGRFSGRQFSNSRSEMNVSTLELGDSALYLCASSPLGTGPTYEQYFGPGTRLTVT.

The chain links TRBV6-5 to TRBJ2-2; D not resolved. Trimming left V 4 bases short and J 8 bases short, with 5 bases between. The CDR3 has 11 amino acids. Germline V gene lookup returns CDR1 MNHEY and CDR2 SVGAGI. The CDR3 coding sequence is TGTGCCAGCAGTTTTGGGGGGGAGCTGTTTTTT. It codes for CASSFGGELFF.

The chain has TRBV7-8 and TRBJ2-2; 7 positions match TRBD1. The junction had 5 bases not matched to a gene; V was cut back by 1 base and J by 6 bases. In germline, CDR1 is SGHVS, CDR2 FQNEAQ. The CDR3 sequence is 15 residues long. CDR3 in DNA: TGTGCCAGCAGCTTAGTCCCAACAGGGGCCGGGGAGCTGTTTTTT. Translating it yields CASSLVPTGAGELFF.

The chain is built from TRBV5-1 and TRBJ2-3; 11 nucleotides line up with TRBD2. Germline V gives CDR1 SGHRS, CDR2 YFSETQ. The CDR3 is 15 amino acids. Losses at the gene ends were 5 bases for V and 1 base for J; bases not matched to a gene: 3. CDR3 bases: TGCGCCAGCAGTGATAGCGGGAGGGGCACAGATACGCAGTATTTT. Its protein is CASSDSGRGTDTQYF.

The chain links TRBV7-2 to TRBJ1-4, with D possibly matching TRBD1 (5 bases). CDR1 is SGHTA, CDR2 FQGNSA, per germline. The CDR3 spans 14 residues. Trimming removed 3 bases at V and 5 bases at J, with 10 bases between. The CDR3 nucleotides are TGTGCCAGCAGCTTGGGGCGAGGGAATGAAAAACTGTTTTTT. As protein: CASSLGRGNEKLFF.

This clone was recorded once. The chain uses TRBV10-3 and TRBJ2-3; 8 bases match TRBD2. CDR3 length: 14 residues. Trimming cost V 8 bases and J 2 bases; bases outside gene matches: 6. Germline CDR1 reads ENHRY; CDR2 reads SYGVKD. CDR3 residues: CAIGRAGDTDTQYF. CDR3 bases: TGTGCCATCGGCCGAGCGGGAGACACAGATACGCAGTATTTT.

The chain carries TRBV10-3 and TRBJ2-7, with 7 bases lining up with TRBD2. This CDR3 comprises 13 residues. Per germline, CDR1 ENHRY and CDR2 SYGVKD. J gave up 2 bases and V 9 bases, and 7 bases lay outside the gene matches. The CDR3 coding sequence is TGTGCCATAAAGGAGACTAGCACCTACGAGCAGTACTTC. Translating gives CAIKETSTYEQYF.

V and J are TRBV19 and TRBJ1-2; D is unclear. The CDR3 has 13 amino acids. Trimming took off 7 bases at V and 5 bases at J, with 14 bases between the two ends. The germline gives CDR1 LNHDA, CDR2 SQIVND (reference sequence). CDR3 in amino acids: CASTFLGGYGYTF. The CDR3 DNA follows: TGTGCCAGTACCTTTCTGGGTGGATATGGCTACACCTTC.

The rearrangement joins TRBV5-1 to TRBJ2-7, with 16 bases matching TRBD2. The CDR3 covers 17 residues. The V and J ends lost 3 bases and 7 bases, in that order; junction bases with no gene match: 10. Germline lookup yields CDR1 SGHRS and CDR2 YFSETQ. CDR3 nucleotides: TGCGCCAGCAGCTCAGGGACTAGCGGGAGGGTCCCTGGGGAGCAGTACTTC. Amino acids: CASSSGTSGRVPGEQYF.

V gene TRBV5-1 combines with J gene TRBJ2-5; TRBD2 matches 8 bases. Germline CDR1 SGHRS, CDR2 YFSETQ. Trimming at V came to 0 bases and at J to 5 bases, leaving 6 bases not matched to a gene. This CDR3 region has 15 residues. This CDR3 reads CASSLGGAGEETQYF. The CDR3 coding sequence is TGCGCCAGCAGCTTGGGCGGAGCGGGAGAGGAGACCCAGTACTTC.

CDR3 sequence: CASSTTGQTNTGELFF. Here the CDR3 DNA reads TGTGCCAGCAGCACGACGGGACAGACGAACACCGGGGAGCTGTTTTTT. The chain uses TRBV5-6 and TRBJ2-2; 7 bases line up with TRBD1. The junction had 6 bases not matched to a gene; V was cut back by 4 bases and J by 0 bases. The germline V gene has CDR1 SGHDT and CDR2 YYEEEE. The CDR3 covers 16 residues.

This rearrangement joins TRBV5-1 to TRBJ2-5; 7 bases agree with TRBD2. The CDR3 extends over 16 amino acids. J was trimmed by 3 bases and V by 4 bases; bases with no gene match: 12. Germline V gene data show CDR1 as SGHRS and CDR2 as YFSETQ. This CDR3 reads CASSIYSGTLEETQYF. For the CDR3, the DNA is TGCGCCAGCAGCATATACAGCGGGACCCTTGAAGAGACCCAGTACTTC.

The gene calls are TRBV19 and TRBJ1-1, with D tentatively TRBD1 (6 bases). Trimming took 1 base from V and 11 from J, leaving 20 bases between them. The germline CDR1 and CDR2 sequences are LNHDA and SQIVND (reference sequence). The CDR3 has 15 amino acids. The CDR3 DNA sequence: TGTGCCAGTAGTATAGGCCTGACAGGCCGAGAGGACGCTTTCTTT. This translates into CASSIGLTGREDAFF.

Comment on this clone: A read error may produce the germline difference seen at one junction end. The gene calls are TRBV5-4 and TRBJ2-3; 13 bases agree with TRBD2. The CDR3 is 17 residues long. The germline CDR1 and CDR2 sequences are SGHNT and YYREEE (reference sequence). As DNA, the CDR3 is TGTGCCAGCAGCTTGCCGGGACTAGCGGGATCCACAGATACGCAGGGGTTT. This sequence encodes CASSLPGLAGSTDTQGF. Full variable domain (remainder filled in from reference TRBV5-4 and TRBJ2-3): ETGVTQSPTHLIKTRGQQVTLRCSSQSGHNTVSWYQQALGQGPQFIFQYYREEENGRGNFPPRFSGLQFPNYSSELNVNALELDDSALYLCASSLPGLAGSTDTQGFGPGTRLTVL.

The chain is built from TRBV28 and TRBJ1-1; D perhaps matches TRBD1 (5 bases). CDR3 size: 16 residues. Between the trimmed V and J ends, which lost 5 bases and 3 bases, there was a span of 19 bases. The germline V gene encodes CDR1 MDHEN and CDR2 SYDVKM. CDR3 sequence: CASSLRKGRRYTEAFF. The CDR3 nucleotides read TGTGCCAGCAGTCTACGGAAGGGGAGGCGGTACACTGAAGCTTTCTTT. The variable domain in full, with the rest retrieved from reference TRBV28 and TRBJ1-1, is DVKVTQSSRYLVKRTGEKVFLECVQDMDHENMFWYRQDPGLGLRLIYFSYDVKMKEKGDIPEGYSVSREKKERFSLILESASTNQTSMYLCASSLRKGRRYTEAFFGQGTRLTVV.

The chain employs TRBV27 and TRBJ2-1; D possibly corresponds to TRBD2 (6 bases). From germline, CDR1 is MNHEY and CDR2 SMNVEV (reference sequence). This CDR3 comprises 18 residues. V lost 7 bases and J 8 bases, leaving 30 bases between the germline ends. The CDR3 protein is CASNQVTPQTRRVDEQFF. The CDR3 DNA is TGTGCCAGCAACCAAGTTACCCCTCAGACTAGGCGGGTGGATGAGCAGTTCTTC.

The rearrangement links TRBV6-5 to TRBJ1-6; D perhaps matches TRBD1 (5 bases). Germline CDR1 reads MNHEY; CDR2 reads SVGAGI. Trimming removed 6 bases at V and 8 bases at J, with 11 bases between. The CDR3 runs 13 residues. CDR3 amino acids: CASREGMDSPLHF. CDR3 coding DNA: TGTGCCAGCAGAGAGGGGATGGATTCACCCCTCCACTTT.

The chain joins TRBV4-2 to TRBJ1-3; weak D call: TRBD1 (5 bases). The CDR3 covers 14 residues. V gave up 4 bases and J gave up 2 bases, with 9 bases separating them. Germline-derived CDR1 and CDR2 are LGHNA and YNFKEQ. The CDR3: CASSPPGPGNTIYF. CDR3 DNA: TGTGCCAGCAGCCCGCCGGGGCCTGGAAACACCATATATTTT.

The chain carries TRBV11-3 and TRBJ2-5, with 8 bases that match TRBD2. The CDR3 is 18 residues long. V trimming: 3 bases; J trimming: 4 bases; junction bases outside the gene matches: 16. Germline CDR1 reads SGHNT; CDR2 reads YENEEA. This CDR3 reads CASSFIPLNGLAGETQYF. The DNA of the CDR3 is TGTGCCAGCAGCTTTATCCCCCTAAACGGACTAGCTGGAGAGACCCAGTACTTC.

This clone was recorded once. V usage is TRBV14 and J usage is TRBJ1-4; the D gene is possibly TRBD1 (5 bases). The CDR3 is 14 amino acids. Germline-derived CDR1 and CDR2 are SGHDN and FVKESK. Trimming shortened V by 0 bases and J by 12 bases, and 14 bases separated the two germline ends. The CDR3, as DNA: TGTGCCAGCAGCCAAGATTGGGGGATCGAGGAACTGTTTTTT. Amino acid sequence: CASSQDWGIEELFF.

This chain joins TRBV4-2 and TRBJ2-2; 7 positions match TRBD2. The CDR3 is made up of 16 amino acids. Germline V gene sequence: CDR1 LGHNA, CDR2 YNFKEQ. V was pared by 2 bases and J by 4 bases, with 7 bases of the junction left unmatched. CDR3 bases: TGTGCCAGCAGCCAATTGGGGCGGGAGCCCACCGGGGAGCTGTTTTTT. Amino acids: CASSQLGREPTGELFF.

The chain recombines TRBV28 with TRBJ1-2, with D maybe TRBD1 (6 bases). Trimming cost V 1 base and J 4 bases, with 22 bases left between them. The length of the CDR3 is 18 residues. Germline loops: CDR1 MDHEN, CDR2 SYDVKM. CDR3 residues: CASSLSVWGTRRSYGYTF. CDR3 DNA sequence: TGTGCCAGCAGTTTATCTGTCTGGGGGACACGTCGCTCCTATGGCTACACCTTC.